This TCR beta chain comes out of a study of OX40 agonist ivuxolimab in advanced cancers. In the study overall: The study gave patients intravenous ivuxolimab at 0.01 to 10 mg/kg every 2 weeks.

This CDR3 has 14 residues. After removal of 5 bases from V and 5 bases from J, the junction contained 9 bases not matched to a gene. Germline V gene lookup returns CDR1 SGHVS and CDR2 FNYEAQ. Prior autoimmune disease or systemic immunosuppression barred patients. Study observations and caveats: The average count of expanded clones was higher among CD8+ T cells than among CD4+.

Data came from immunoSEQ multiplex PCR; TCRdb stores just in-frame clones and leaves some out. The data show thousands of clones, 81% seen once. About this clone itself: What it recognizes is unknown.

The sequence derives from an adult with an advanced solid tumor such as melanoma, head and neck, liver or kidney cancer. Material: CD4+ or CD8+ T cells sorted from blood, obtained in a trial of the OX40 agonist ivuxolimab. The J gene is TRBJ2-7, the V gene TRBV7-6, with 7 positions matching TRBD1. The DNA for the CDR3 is TGTGCCAGCAGCCTGACAGGGCCCCTGGACGAGCAGTACTTC. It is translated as CASSLTGPLDEQYF.